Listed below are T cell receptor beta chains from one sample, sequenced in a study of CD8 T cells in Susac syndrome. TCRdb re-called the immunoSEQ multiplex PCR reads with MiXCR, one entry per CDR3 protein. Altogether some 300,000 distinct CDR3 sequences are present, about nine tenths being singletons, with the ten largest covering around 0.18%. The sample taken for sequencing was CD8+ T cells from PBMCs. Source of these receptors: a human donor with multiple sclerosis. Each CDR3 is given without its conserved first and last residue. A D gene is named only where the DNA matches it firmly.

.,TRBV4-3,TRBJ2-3,ASSQATKSTDTQY
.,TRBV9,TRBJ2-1,ASSVGLGSEQF
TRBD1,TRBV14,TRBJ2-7,ASSPGTGFVEQY
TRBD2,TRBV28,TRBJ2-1,ASSFMAGGMYNGQF
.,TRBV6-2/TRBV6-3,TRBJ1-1,ASSWDGPNEAF
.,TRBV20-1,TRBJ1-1,SAWDLLQGEAF
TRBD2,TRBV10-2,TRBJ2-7,ASSDHGLAVYEQY
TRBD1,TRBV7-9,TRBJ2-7,ASSTQGGPSSYEQY
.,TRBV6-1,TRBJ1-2,ASSELGTNYGYT
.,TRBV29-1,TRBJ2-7,GGAGEQY
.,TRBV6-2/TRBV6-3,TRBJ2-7,ASSYDFAGGYEQY
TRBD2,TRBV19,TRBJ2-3,ASRTSGMEDTQY
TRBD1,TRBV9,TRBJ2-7,ASSEEAWDRVYREQY
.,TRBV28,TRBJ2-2,ASSLIFQAFGTGELF
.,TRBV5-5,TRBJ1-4,ASSLGPGEKLF
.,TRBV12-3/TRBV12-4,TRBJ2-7,ASSEEASFSYEQY
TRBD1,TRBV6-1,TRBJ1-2,AYSKNPDRSQGGYT
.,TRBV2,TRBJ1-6,ASRGDSSYNSPLH
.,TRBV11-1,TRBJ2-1,ASSFGAGLRYNEQF
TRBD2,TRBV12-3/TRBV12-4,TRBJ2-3,ASSTGTRGTDTQY
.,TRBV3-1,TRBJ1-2,ASSQGRQITNYGYT
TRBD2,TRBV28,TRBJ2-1,ASSLLAGGPSSSYNEQF
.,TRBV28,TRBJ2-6,ASSTRVAPSGANVLT
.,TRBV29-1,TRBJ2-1,SVDGRSSYNEQF
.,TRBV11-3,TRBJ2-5,ASSPAGLTETQY
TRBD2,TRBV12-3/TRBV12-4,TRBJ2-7,ASSPFGRADYEQY
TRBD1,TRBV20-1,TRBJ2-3,SARDSEQGVADTQY
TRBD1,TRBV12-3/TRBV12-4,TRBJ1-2,ASSFLRQGEYGYT
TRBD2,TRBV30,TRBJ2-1,AWTPYSGGINEQF
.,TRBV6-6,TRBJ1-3,ASSYSSGNTIY
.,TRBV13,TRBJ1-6,ASSQRVANSPLH
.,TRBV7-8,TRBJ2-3,ASSLAMWGNTDTQY
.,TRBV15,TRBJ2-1,ATSHLSSYNEQF
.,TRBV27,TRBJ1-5,ASSLSPLTQPQH
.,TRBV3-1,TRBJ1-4,ASSHYTENEKLF
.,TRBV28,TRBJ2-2,ASRLLGPTGELF
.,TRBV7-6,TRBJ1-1,ASSLVPNGRNTEAF
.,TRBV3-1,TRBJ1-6,ASSQDGGNSYNSPLH
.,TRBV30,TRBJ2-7,AWGMSHEQY
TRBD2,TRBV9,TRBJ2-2,ASSATSGGELF
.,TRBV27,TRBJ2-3,ASSFGNPDTQY
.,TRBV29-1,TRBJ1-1,SVEWSNTEAF
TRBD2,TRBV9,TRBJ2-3,ASSLGRASDTQY
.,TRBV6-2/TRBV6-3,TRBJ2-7,ASSYSHLGRPEQY
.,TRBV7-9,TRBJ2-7,ASSIPESSSYEQY
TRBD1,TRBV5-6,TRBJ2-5,ASNPGTGGKETQY
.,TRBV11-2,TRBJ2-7,ASSLDIPQRVTYFEQY
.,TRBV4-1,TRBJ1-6,ASSHGAGGGLNSPLH